This T cell receptor (beta chain) was sequenced for a study of CD8 T cells in ankylosing spondylitis. Overall study findings and caveats: Within peripheral blood, clones linked to disease were CD8+ and relatively rare. Previous work reported some of these motif variants in the synovial fluid and blood of reactive arthritis. What seemed typical of ankylosing spondylitis blood was a TCR beta motif built from roughly eight highly homologous variants.

This clonotype was seen only a few times. Its antigen is still unknown. Making use of molecular barcodes, quantitative 5'-RACE generated TCR beta libraries. TCRdb re-called the 5' RACE reads through MiXCR, storing one row per CDR3 protein. The data show roughly 350,000 distinct CDR3 sequences, approximately 8% seen once. Germline V gene lookup returns CDR1 LNHDA and CDR2 SQIVND (reference sequence). The CDR3 runs to 14 residues. Trimming cost V 8 bases and J 5 bases, with 15 bases left between them. The V call is TRBV19, the J call TRBJ2-2; possibly TRBD1 for D (7 bases). The sample was blood, either unsorted or a sorted T cell fraction (not recorded which). The sequence came from a male donor with ankylosing spondylitis. This chain's CDR3 is CASYGGGATGELFF. The CDR3 DNA follows: TGTGCCAGTTATGGAGGGGGCGCTACCGGGGAGCTGTTTTTT. Complete variable domain (other parts from reference TRBV19 and TRBJ2-2): DGGITQSPKYLFRKEGQNVTLSCEQNLNHDAMYWYRQDPGQGLRLIYYSQIVNDFQKGDIAEGYSVSREKKESFPLTVTSAQKNPTAFYLCASYGGGATGELFFGEGSRLTVL.